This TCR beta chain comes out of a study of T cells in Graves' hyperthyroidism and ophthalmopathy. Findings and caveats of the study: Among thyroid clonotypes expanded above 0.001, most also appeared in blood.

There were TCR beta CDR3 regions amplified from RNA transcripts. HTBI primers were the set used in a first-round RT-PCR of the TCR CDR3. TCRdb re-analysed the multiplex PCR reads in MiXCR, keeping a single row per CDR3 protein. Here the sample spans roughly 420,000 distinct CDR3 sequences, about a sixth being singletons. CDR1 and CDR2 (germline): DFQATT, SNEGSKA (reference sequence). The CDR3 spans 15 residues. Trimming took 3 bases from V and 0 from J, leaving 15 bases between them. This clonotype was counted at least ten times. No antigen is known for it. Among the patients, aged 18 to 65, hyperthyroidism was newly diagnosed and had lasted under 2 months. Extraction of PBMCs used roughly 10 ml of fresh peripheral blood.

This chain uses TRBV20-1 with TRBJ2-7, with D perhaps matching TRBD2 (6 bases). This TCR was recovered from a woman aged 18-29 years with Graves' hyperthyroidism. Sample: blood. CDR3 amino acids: CSASRREASSYEQYF. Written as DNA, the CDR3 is TGCAGTGCTAGTCGGAGGGAAGCCTCCTCCTACGAGCAGTACTTC.